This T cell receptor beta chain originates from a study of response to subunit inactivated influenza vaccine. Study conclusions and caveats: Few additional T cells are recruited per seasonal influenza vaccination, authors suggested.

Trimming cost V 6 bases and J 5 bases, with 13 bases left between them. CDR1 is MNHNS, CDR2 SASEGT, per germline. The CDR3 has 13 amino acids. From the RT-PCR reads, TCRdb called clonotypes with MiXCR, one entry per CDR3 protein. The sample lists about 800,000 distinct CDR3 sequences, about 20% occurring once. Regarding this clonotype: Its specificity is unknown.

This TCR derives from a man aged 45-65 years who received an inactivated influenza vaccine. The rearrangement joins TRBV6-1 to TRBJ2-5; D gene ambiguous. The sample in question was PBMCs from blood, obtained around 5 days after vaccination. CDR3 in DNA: TGTGCCAGCAGGGGCTACCTTCTCGAGACCCAGTACTTC. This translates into CASRGYLLETQYF.